The 9 T cell receptor beta chains presented below share a single source sample, sequenced in a study of Ad26.COV2.S vaccination and SARS-CoV-2 variants. Sample treatment: 19 received Ad26.COV2.S at low or high dose, single or two shots; several received placebo; per-sample allocation not given. The investigators took samples on day 63 after the first vaccine or placebo injection. Sequencing used immunoSEQ multiplex PCR; TCRdb keeps in-frame clones, though not all of them. The sample has 200,000 to 250,000 clones; around nine tenths are singletons. The specimen was peripheral blood, collected in a trial of Ad26.COV2.S vaccine versus placebo. These receptors originate from a person aged 18-65 years who received the Ad26.COV2.S COVID-19 vaccine or a placebo.

V gene TRBV27 combines with J gene TRBJ2-5; 7 bases match TRBD1. The V segment lost 5 bases and the J segment 4 bases; nucleotides outside the gene matches: 7. Germline V lookup: CDR1 MNHEY, CDR2 SMNVEV (reference sequence). The CDR3 extends over 14 amino acids. The CDR3 nucleotides read TGTGCCAGCAGTCGGTCAGGGGGTCGAGAGACCCAGTACTTC. This encodes CASSRSGGRETQYF.

The chain carries TRBV5-6 and TRBJ2-2; D is perhaps TRBD1 (5 bases). The V gene's germline CDR1 is SGHDT and CDR2 YYEEEE. CDR3 length: 15 amino acids. The germline V and J ends were trimmed by 3 bases and 7 bases, with 16 bases remaining between them. The chain's CDR3 is CASSSGPTVGGELFF. CDR3 sequence (DNA): TGTGCCAGCAGCTCAGGACCGACAGTCGGCGGGGAGCTGTTTTTT. The entire variable domain, with the rest obtained from reference TRBV5-6 and TRBJ2-2, is as follows: DAGVTQSPTHLIKTRGQQVTLRCSPKSGHDTVSWYQQALGQGPQFIFQYYEEEERQRGNFPDRFSGHQFPNYSSELNVNALLLGDSALYLCASSSGPTVGGELFFGEGSRLTVL.

The V and J genes are TRBV15 and TRBJ2-1; D may be TRBD2 (6 bases). Between the trimmed V and J ends, which lost 0 bases and 10 bases, there was a span of 19 bases. The length of the CDR3 is 16 residues. Germline CDR1 is LNHNV and CDR2 is YYDKDF (reference sequence). The DNA for the CDR3 is TGTGCCACCAGCAGAGATCGCGGGGTTTCCGGGCGGGAGCAGTTCTTC. Protein sequence: CATSRDRGVSGREQFF.

This rearrangement joins TRBV5-6 to TRBJ2-5, with 12 bases fitting TRBD1. The V segment lost 0 bases and the J segment 5 bases; nucleotides outside the gene matches: 5. This CDR3 comprises 16 residues. CDR1 SGHDT and CDR2 YYEEEE come from the germline V gene. The CDR3 region has the DNA TGTGCCAGCAGCTTGGGGGACAGGGGGCGCGGGGAGACCCAGTACTTC. Amino acid sequence: CASSLGDRGRGETQYF. Complete variable domain (other parts from reference TRBV5-6 and TRBJ2-5): DAGVTQSPTHLIKTRGQQVTLRCSPKSGHDTVSWYQQALGQGPQFIFQYYEEEERQRGNFPDRFSGHQFPNYSSELNVNALLLGDSALYLCASSLGDRGRGETQYFGPGTRLLVL.

The V and J genes are TRBV11-2 and TRBJ2-6; D remains unclear. This CDR3 is 13 amino acids long. Trimming took off 1 base at V and 2 bases at J, with 0 bases between the two ends. Germline V CDR1 and CDR2: SGHAT, FQNNGV. This CDR3 is CASSLAGANVLTF. As DNA, the CDR3 is TGTGCCAGCAGCTTAGCTGGGGCCAACGTCCTGACTTTC.

The rearrangement uses TRBV7-8 and TRBJ2-3; D uncertain. CDR3 length: 17 residues. V lost 2 bases and J lost 4, with 19 bases in between. Germline loops: CDR1 SGHVS, CDR2 FQNEAQ. Here the CDR3 reads CASSLQRPPLIPDTQYF. The CDR3, as DNA: TGTGCCAGCAGCTTACAGAGACCACCTCTTATACCAGATACGCAGTATTTT.

This clone occurred once. The chain joins TRBV7-9 to TRBJ2-7; D possibly uses TRBD1 or TRBD2 (6 bases each). The germline V gene encodes CDR1 SEHNR and CDR2 FQNEAQ (reference sequence). The V end lost 2 bases, the J end lost 5 bases, and 13 bases lay between the germline ends. The CDR3 is 14 amino acids. The CDR3, as DNA: TGTGCCAGCAGCTTATCCACAGGGAGGAACGAGCAGTACTTC. Its translation is CASSLSTGRNEQYF.

The CDR3 here is CASSAGTSGGGQFF. CDR3 bases: TGTGCCAGCAGCGCCGGGACTAGCGGAGGGGGGCAGTTCTTC. The chain combines TRBV9 with TRBJ2-1; 11 nucleotides align to TRBD2. The trim removed 3 bases at V and 12 bases at J, leaving 8 bases unmatched. The CDR3 has 14 residues. The germline gives CDR1 SGDLS, CDR2 YYNGEE.

The chain joins TRBV7-2 to TRBJ2-3; TRBD2 aligns across 7 bases. Germline V gene sequence: CDR1 SGHTA, CDR2 FQGNSA. The CDR3 covers 17 residues. Trimming took 2 bases from V and 2 from J; bases not matched to a gene: 10. The CDR3 sequence is CASSLKAGRGVTDTQYF. CDR3 sequence (DNA): TGTGCCAGCAGCTTAAAAGCGGGGCGAGGGGTCACAGATACGCAGTATTTT.